This T cell receptor beta chain was identified during a study of T cells after posttransplantation cyclophosphamide. TCRdb's table, derived via immunoSEQ multiplex PCR, lists solely in-frame clones and lacks some. The data list over 25,000 clones, none observed once; about 1.5% falls to the top ten. V dropped 6 bases and J dropped 1 base, with 15 bases sitting between them. CDR3 size: 16 residues. CDR1 and CDR2 (germline): KGHSH, LQKENI. Study results and limitations: Skin or GI-infiltrating T cells shared few TRB sequences with blood. After PTCy, TRB diversity resembled that of CNI/methotrexate controls.

This clone was detected many times. Its antigen is not known. The J gene is TRBJ2-2, the V gene TRBV18, with D perhaps matching TRBD1 (5 bases). The source material was PBMCs. This TCR was sampled from a man aged 50 to 59 in good health, CMV-negative, and a related stem cell transplant donor. In DNA form, the CDR3 reads TGTGCCAGCTCTTTCGTCGACCAGGGGAACACCGGGGAGCTGTTTTTT. It yields the protein CASSFVDQGNTGELFF.